This paragraph reports one T cell receptor (beta chain). What it binds is not known. The data stem from a study of T cell responses to AZD1222 COVID-19 vaccine. General study points: Among the donors, most were white British and more were female, and clonal diversity was possibly underestimated. Two AZD1222 administrations were followed by greater Spike-specific TCR breadth and depth.

CDR3 size: 14 residues. Deletions cut 4 bases from V and 3 bases from J, with 14 bases between. The germline V gene encodes CDR1 SGHDT and CDR2 YYEEEE. Some clones are missing from TCRdb's copy, which holds only in-frame ones; the method was immunoSEQ multiplex PCR. The profile covers more than 150,000 clones, with over 80% appearing a single time and about 2.5% taken by the ten largest. V usage is TRBV5-6 and J usage is TRBJ2-7, with D possibly being TRBD1 or TRBD2 (5 bases each). This TCR derives from an adult in good health. Here the sequenced sample was peripheral blood, taken on day 0 of MenACWY control vaccination. Here the CDR3 DNA reads TGTGCCAGCAGCCGCAGGGACCGAAACTACGAGCAGTACTTC. It translates to CASSRRDRNYEQYF. The variable domain in full, completed from reference TRBV5-6 and TRBJ2-7, reads DAGVTQSPTHLIKTRGQQVTLRCSPKSGHDTVSWYQQALGQGPQFIFQYYEEEERQRGNFPDRFSGHQFPNYSSELNVNALLLGDSALYLCASSRRDRNYEQYFGPGTRLTVT.